Sequencing of this TCR beta chain was carried out in a study of blood T cell repertoires in COVID-19. Study as a whole: Acute-phase and convalescent COVID-19 samples originated in the United States, Italy and Spain.

The table came from immunoSEQ multiplex PCR; TCRdb's copy has only in-frame clones and leaves some out. The profile shows some 200,000 clones, roughly 86% of them singletons. Per germline, CDR1 MNHEY and CDR2 SMNVEV (reference sequence). This CDR3 is built from 15 residues. V lost 1 base to trimming and J lost 5 bases; unmatched junction nucleotides: 7. This clone was counted many times. The chain recombines TRBV27 with TRBJ1-1; 7 bases are a match to TRBD1. This receptor was identified in a middle-aged man with active or convalescent COVID-19. The sequenced sample consisted of peripheral blood. The CDR3 DNA is TGTGCCAGCAGTTTATTATCAGGGGGTGGGACTGAAGCTTTCTTT. Translated, it gives CASSLLSGGGTEAFF.